Below, one TCR beta chain is given with its context. Trimming pared 1 base from V and 7 bases from J, leaving 17 bases between. The germline V gene has CDR1 SGHTA and CDR2 FQGNSA. The CDR3 is made up of 15 amino acids. Each patient relapsed following autologous stem cell transplantation, and prior brentuximab vedotin exposure differed. Best responses were complete response, partial response or progressive disease. Sequenced by immunoSEQ multiplex PCR; TCRdb stores in-frame clones only, minus some. This table holds some 50,000 clones, about 73% found once. The data belong to a study of PD-1 blockade in classical Hodgkin lymphoma.

This chain links TRBV7-2 with TRBJ2-7; D remains ambiguous. This sequence originates from a human donor with classical Hodgkin lymphoma. Material: peripheral blood mononuclear cells (PBMCs), obtained at baseline. CDR3 nucleotides: TGTGCCAGCAGCTTAGAGCTCCTCCTGCTGAGGGAGCAGTACTTC. It is translated as CASSLELLLLREQYF.